Below are 6 T cell receptor beta chains sequenced from a single sample in a study of T cell repertoires in cytomegalovirus infection. TCRdb re-called the reads through MiXCR, storing one row per CDR3 protein. The sample lists approximately 700,000 distinct CDR3 sequences, 35% seen once, with about 2.8% in the top ten. The sequenced sample was PBMCs. The receptors come from a human donor in good health (CMV status not recorded). Some clones in this sample may be carry-over from other donors' samples.

This clonotype was seen at least ten times. V gene TRBV7-8 combines with J gene TRBJ1-1, with 11 bases matching TRBD1. Looked up from germline, CDR1 is SGHVS and CDR2 is FQNEAQ. The CDR3 runs to 14 residues. Unmatched junction bases numbered 2, after V lost 3 bases and J lost 5 bases. The CDR3 is CASSFGDRGTEAFF. Written as DNA, the CDR3 is TGTGCCAGCAGCTTTGGGGACAGGGGGACTGAAGCTTTCTTT.

The chain combines TRBV28 with TRBJ2-1, with 16 bases fitting TRBD2. Germline CDR1 is MDHEN and CDR2 is SYDVKM. This CDR3 contains 20 residues. Trimming cost V 9 bases and J 4 bases; bases outside gene matches: 18. In nucleotides, the CDR3 is TGTGCCAGTTGGGCCCTGGGACTAGCGGGAGGGAAAAGGGCTTACAATGAGCAGTTCTTC. Encoded protein: CASWALGLAGGKRAYNEQFF.

The chain recombines TRBV6-6 with TRBJ2-1, with TRBD1 matching over 7 bases. CDR1 MNHNY and CDR2 SVGAGI come from the germline V gene (reference sequence). V lost 5 bases and J lost 8; bases outside the gene matches: 15. CDR3 length: 16 amino acids. The CDR3 is CASSRYFGQAKDEQFF. The CDR3 bases are TGTGCCAGCAGTCGCTATTTCGGACAGGCTAAGGATGAGCAGTTCTTC.

This rearrangement joins TRBV10-3 to TRBJ1-1; the D gene is possibly TRBD1 (6 bases). CDR1 is ENHRY and CDR2 is SYGVKD in the germline V gene. The CDR3 spans 15 residues. The germline V and J ends were trimmed by 4 bases and 1 base, with 13 bases remaining between them. The CDR3 is CAISGVTRGNTEAFF. CDR3 nucleotides: TGTGCCATCAGTGGAGTGACCAGGGGGAACACTGAAGCTTTCTTT.

The rearrangement links TRBV12-3 or TRBV12-4 to TRBJ2-2; 8 positions match TRBD2. The CDR3 length is 17 residues. With 5 bases clipped from V and 4 bases from J, the junction kept 12 bases outside the gene matches. For the CDR3, the DNA is TGTGCCAGCAGTCGGCGGGGCAGCGGGGGTCCCACCGGGGAGCTGTTTTTT. Protein: CASSRRGSGGPTGELFF.

The chain joins TRBV10-2 to TRBJ2-4; no clear D gene. V dropped 6 bases and J dropped 1 base, with 13 bases sitting between them. The V gene's germline CDR1 is WSHSY and CDR2 SAAADI. The CDR3 has 15 amino acids. DNA of the CDR3: TGCGCCAGCAGCCAGCCCCAGAGGGCCAAAAACATTCAGTACTTC. This encodes CASSQPQRAKNIQYF.